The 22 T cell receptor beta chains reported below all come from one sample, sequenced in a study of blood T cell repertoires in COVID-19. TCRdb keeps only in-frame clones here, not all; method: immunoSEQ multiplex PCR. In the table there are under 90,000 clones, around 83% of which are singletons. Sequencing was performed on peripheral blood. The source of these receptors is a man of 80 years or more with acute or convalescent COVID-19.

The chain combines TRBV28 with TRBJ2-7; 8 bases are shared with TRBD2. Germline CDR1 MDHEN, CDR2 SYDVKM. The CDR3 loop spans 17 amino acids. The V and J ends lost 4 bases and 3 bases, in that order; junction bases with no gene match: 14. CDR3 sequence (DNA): TGTGCCAGCAGTTATACTCCGGGAGGGGCGAGACTCTACGAGCAGTACTTC. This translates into CASSYTPGGARLYEQYF.

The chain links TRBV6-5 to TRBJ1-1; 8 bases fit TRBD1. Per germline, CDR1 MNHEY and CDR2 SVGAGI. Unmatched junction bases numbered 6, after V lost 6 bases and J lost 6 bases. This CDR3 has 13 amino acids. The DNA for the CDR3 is TGTGCCAGCAGCGGGACAGGCGTCGCTGAAGCTTTCTTT. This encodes CASSGTGVAEAFF.

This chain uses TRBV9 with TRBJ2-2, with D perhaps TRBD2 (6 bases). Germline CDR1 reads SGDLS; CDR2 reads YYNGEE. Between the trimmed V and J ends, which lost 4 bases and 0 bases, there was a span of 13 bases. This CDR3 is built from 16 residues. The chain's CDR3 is CASSPLTGANTGELFF. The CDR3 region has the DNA TGTGCCAGCAGCCCGTTGACGGGAGCGAACACCGGGGAGCTGTTTTTT.

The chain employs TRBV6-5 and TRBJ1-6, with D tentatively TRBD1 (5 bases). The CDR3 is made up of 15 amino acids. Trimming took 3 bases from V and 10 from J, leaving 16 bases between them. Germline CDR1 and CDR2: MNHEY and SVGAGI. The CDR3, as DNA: TGTGCCAGCAGTTATGGTCGGCAGGGATTCTCACCCCTCCACTTT. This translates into CASSYGRQGFSPLHF.

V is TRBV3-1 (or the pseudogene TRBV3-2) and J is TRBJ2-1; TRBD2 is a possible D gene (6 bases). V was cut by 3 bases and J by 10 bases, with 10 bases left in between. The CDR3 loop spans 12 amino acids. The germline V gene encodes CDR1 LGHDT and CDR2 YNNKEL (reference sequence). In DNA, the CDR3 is TGTGCCAGCAGCCAGGGGACTCGGGAGCAGTTCTTC. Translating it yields CASSQGTREQFF.

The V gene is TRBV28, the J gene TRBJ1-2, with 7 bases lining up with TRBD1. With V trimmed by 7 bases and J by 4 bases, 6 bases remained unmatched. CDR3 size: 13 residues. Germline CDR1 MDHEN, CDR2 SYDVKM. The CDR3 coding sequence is TGTGCCAGCACTACAGGACAGGTCTATGGCTACACCTTC. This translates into CASTTGQVYGYTF.

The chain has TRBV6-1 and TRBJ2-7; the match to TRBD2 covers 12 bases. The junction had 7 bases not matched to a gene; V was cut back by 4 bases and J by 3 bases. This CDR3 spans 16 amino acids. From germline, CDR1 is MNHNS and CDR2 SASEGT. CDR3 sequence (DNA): TGTGCCAGCAGTGGAGGGCTGACTAGCGGGGGCTACGAGCAGTACTTC. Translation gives CASSGGLTSGGYEQYF.

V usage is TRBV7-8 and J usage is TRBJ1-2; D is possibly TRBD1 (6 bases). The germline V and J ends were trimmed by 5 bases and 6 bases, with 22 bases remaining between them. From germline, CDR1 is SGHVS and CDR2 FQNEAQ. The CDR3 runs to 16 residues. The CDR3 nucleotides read TGTGCCAGCAGCGCATACAGGGTCCCACCAATTGATGGCTACACCTTC. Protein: CASSAYRVPPIDGYTF.

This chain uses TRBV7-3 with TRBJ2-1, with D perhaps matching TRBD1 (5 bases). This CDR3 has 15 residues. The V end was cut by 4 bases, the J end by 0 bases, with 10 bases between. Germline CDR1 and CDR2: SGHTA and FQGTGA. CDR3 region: CASSYSGYSYNEQFF. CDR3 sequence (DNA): TGTGCCAGCAGCTATTCAGGGTACTCCTACAATGAGCAGTTCTTC.

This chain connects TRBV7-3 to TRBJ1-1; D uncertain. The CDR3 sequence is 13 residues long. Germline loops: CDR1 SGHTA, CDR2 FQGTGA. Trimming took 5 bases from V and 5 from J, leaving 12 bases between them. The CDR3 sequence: CASSTSGGTEAFF. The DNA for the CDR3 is TGTGCCAGCAGCACCAGCGGTGGGACTGAAGCTTTCTTT.

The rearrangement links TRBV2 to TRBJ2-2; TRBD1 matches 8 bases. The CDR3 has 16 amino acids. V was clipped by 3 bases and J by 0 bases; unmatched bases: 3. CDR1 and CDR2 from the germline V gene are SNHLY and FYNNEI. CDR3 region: CASSDTGGSNTGELFF. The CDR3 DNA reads TGTGCCAGCAGTGACACAGGGGGGTCGAACACCGGGGAGCTGTTTTTT.

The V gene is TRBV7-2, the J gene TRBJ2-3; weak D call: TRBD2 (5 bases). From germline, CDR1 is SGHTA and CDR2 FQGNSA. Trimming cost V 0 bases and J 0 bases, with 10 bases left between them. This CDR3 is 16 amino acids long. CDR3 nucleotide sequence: TGTGCCAGCAGCTTAGCGCAGGAGCGGAGCACAGATACGCAGTATTTT. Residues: CASSLAQERSTDTQYF.

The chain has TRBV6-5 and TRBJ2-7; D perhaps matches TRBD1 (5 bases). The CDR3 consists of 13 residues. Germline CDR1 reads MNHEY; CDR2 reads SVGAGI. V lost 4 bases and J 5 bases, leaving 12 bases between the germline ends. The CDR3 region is CASSSVKGHEQYF. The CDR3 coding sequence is TGTGCCAGCAGTTCCGTCAAGGGGCACGAGCAGTACTTC.

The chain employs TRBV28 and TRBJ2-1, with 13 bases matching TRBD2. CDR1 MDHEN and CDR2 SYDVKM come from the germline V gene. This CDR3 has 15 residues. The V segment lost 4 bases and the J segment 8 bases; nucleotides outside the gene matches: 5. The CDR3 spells CASSSPGLAGYEQFF. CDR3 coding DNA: TGTGCCAGCAGTTCACCGGGACTAGCGGGATATGAGCAGTTCTTC.

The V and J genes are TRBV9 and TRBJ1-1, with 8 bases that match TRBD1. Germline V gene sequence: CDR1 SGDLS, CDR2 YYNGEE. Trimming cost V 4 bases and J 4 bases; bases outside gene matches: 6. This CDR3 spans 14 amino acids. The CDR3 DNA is TGTGCCAGCAGCAAGCAGGGGGCGGGCACTGAAGCTTTCTTT. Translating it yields CASSKQGAGTEAFF.

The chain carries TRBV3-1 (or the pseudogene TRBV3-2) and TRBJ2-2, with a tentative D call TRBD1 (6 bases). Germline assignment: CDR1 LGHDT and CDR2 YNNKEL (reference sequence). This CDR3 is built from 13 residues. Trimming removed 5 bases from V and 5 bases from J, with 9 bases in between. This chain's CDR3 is CASSKGVTGELFF. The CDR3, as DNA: TGTGCCAGCAGCAAGGGGGTAACCGGGGAGCTGTTTTTT.

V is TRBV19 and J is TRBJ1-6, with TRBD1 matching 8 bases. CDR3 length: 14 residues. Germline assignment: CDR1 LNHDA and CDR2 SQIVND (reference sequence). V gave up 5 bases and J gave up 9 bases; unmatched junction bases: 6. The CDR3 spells CASSATGARSPLHF. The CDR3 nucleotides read TGTGCCAGTAGTGCGACAGGGGCACGTTCACCCCTCCACTTT.

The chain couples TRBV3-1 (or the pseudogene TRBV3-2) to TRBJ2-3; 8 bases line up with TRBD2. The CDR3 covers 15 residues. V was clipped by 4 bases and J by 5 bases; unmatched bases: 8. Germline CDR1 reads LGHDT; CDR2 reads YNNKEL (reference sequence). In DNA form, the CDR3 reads TGTGCCAGCAGCCGGGGTAGCGGGATGGGAGATACGCAGTATTTT. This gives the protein CASSRGSGMGDTQYF.

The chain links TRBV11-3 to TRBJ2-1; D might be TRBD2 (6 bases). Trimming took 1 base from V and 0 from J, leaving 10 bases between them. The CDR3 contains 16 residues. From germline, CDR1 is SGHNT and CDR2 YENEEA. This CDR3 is CASSLGGDFSYNEQFF. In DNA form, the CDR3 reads TGTGCCAGCAGCTTAGGCGGGGACTTCTCCTACAATGAGCAGTTCTTC.

CDR3 amino acids: CASSHRPDGGTDTQYF. The CDR3 DNA reads TGTGCCAGCAGCCACCGACCCGACGGGGGCACAGATACGCAGTATTTT. The V call is TRBV7-8, the J call TRBJ2-3; D is perhaps TRBD2 (5 bases). The length of the CDR3 is 16 residues. V dropped 5 bases and J dropped 1 base, with 16 bases sitting between them. The germline gives CDR1 SGHVS, CDR2 FQNEAQ.

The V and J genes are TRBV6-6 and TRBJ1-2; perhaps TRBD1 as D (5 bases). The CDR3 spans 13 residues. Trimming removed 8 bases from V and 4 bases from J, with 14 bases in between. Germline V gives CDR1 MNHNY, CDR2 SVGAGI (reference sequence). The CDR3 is CASGGGEGYGYTF. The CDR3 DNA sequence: TGTGCCAGCGGTGGGGGGGAGGGCTATGGCTACACCTTC.

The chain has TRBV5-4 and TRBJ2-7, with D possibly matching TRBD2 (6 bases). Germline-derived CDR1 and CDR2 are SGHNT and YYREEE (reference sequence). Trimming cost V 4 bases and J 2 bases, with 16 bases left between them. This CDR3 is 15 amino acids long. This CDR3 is CASSPMDSGAYEQYF. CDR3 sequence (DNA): TGTGCCAGCAGCCCGATGGATAGCGGAGCCTACGAGCAGTACTTC.